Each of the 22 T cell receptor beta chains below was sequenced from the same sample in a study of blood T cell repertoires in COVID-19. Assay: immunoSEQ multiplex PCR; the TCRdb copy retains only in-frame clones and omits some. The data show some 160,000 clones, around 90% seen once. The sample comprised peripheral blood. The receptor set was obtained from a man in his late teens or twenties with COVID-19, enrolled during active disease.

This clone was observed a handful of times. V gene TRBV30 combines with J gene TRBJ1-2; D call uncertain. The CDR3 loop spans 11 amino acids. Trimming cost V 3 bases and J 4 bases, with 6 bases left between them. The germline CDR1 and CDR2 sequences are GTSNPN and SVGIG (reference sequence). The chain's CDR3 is CAWRDFYGYTF. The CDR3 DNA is TGTGCCTGGAGAGACTTCTATGGCTACACCTTC.

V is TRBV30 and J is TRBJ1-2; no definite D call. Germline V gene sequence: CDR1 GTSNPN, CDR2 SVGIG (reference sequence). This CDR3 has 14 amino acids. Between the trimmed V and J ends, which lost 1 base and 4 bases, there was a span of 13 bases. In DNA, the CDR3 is TGTGCCTGGAGTGCCGGGGTCTCGGGCTATGGCTACACCTTC. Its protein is CAWSAGVSGYGYTF. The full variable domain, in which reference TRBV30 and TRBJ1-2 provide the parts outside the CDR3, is SQTIHQWPATLVQPVGSPLSLECTVEGTSNPNLYWYRQAAGRGLQLLFYSVGIGQISSEVPQNLSASRPQDRQFILSSKKLLLSDSGFYLCAWSAGVSGYGYTFGSGTRLTVV.

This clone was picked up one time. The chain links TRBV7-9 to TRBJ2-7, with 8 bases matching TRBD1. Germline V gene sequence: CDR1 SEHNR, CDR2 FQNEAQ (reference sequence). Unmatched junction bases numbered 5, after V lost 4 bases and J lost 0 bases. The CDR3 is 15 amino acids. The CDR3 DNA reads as TGTGCCAGCAGCTCAACCGGGACAGGCTCCTACGAGCAGTACTTC. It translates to CASSSTGTGSYEQYF.

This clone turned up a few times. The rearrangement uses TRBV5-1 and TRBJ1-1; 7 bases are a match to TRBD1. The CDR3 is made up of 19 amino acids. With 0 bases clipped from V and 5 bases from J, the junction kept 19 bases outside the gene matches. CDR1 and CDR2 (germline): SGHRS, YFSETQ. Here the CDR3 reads CASSLGRGRIMSQGTEAFF. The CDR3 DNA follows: TGCGCCAGCAGCTTGGGTAGGGGGCGCATTATGAGCCAGGGGACTGAAGCTTTCTTT.

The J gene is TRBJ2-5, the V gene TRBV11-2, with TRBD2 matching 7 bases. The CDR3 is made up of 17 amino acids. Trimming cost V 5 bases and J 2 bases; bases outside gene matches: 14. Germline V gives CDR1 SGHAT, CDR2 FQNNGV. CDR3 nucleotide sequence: TGTGCCAGCAGCCTCCTCCCCGGCGGGAGTGGACAAGAGACCCAGTACTTC. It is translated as CASSLLPGGSGQETQYF.

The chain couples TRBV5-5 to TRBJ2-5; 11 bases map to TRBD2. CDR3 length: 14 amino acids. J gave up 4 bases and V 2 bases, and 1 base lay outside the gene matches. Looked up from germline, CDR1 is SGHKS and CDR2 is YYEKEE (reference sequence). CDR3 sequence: CASSFLAGGETQYF. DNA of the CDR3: TGTGCCAGCAGCTTCCTAGCGGGAGGAGAGACCCAGTACTTC.

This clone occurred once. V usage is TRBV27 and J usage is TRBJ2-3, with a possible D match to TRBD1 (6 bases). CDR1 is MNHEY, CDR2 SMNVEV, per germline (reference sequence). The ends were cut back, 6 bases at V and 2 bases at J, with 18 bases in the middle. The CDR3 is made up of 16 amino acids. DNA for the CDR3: TGTGCCAGCAGGGGGGCTCAGCGGCTCCTCACAGATACGCAGTATTTT. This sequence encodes CASRGAQRLLTDTQYF.

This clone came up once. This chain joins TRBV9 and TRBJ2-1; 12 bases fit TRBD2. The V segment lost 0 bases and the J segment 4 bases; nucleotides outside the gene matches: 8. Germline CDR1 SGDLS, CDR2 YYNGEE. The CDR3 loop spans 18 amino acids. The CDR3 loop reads CASSVGGVGLAGYNEQFF. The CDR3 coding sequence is TGTGCCAGCAGCGTAGGGGGTGTCGGACTAGCGGGATACAATGAGCAGTTCTTC.

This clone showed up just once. CDR3 DNA: TGTGCCAGCAGCTTATCAGGGGGCACTGAAGCTTTCTTT. This codes for CASSLSGGTEAFF. The chain has TRBV7-3 and TRBJ1-1; the match to TRBD1 covers 7 bases. V was clipped by 2 bases and J by 4 bases; unmatched bases: 1. The length of the CDR3 is 13 residues. Per the germline V gene, CDR1 is SGHTA and CDR2 is FQGTGA.

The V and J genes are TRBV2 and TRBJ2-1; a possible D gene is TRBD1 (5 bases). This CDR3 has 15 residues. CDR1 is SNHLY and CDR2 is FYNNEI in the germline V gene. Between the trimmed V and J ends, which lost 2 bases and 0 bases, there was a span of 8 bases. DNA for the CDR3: TGTGCCAGCAGTGAATACCAGGGCTCCTACAATGAGCAGTTCTTC. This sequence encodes CASSEYQGSYNEQFF.

The CDR3 sequence: CASTRTGGNEQYF. CDR3 bases: TGTGCCAGCACCAGGACAGGGGGCAACGAGCAGTACTTC. The chain links TRBV6-5 to TRBJ2-7, with 11 bases matching TRBD1. Trimming cost V 7 bases and J 5 bases; bases outside gene matches: 4. The germline gives CDR1 MNHEY, CDR2 SVGAGI. This CDR3 is 13 amino acids long.

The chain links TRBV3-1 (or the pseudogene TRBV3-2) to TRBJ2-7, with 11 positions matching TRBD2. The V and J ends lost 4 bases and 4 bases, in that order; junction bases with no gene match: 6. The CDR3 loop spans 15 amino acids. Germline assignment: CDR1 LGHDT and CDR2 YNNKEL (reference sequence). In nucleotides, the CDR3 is TGTGCCAGCAGCCCAGGCCTAGCGGGGGGATACGAGCAGTACTTC. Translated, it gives CASSPGLAGGYEQYF.

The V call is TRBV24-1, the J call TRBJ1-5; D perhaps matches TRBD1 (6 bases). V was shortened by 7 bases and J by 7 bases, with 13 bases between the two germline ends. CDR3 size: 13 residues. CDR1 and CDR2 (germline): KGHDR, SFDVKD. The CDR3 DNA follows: TGTGCCACCAGCCGGGCCACAGGGCAGCCCCAGCATTTT. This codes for CATSRATGQPQHF.

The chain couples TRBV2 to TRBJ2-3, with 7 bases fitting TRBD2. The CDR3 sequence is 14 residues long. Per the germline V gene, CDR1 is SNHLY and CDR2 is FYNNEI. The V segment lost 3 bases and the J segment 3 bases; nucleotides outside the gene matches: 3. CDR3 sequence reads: CASSEASGTDTQYF. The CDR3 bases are TGTGCCAGCAGTGAGGCTAGCGGAACAGATACGCAGTATTTT. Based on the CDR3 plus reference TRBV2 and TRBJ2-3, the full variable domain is EPEVTQTPSHQVTQMGQEVILRCVPISNHLYFYWYRQILGQKVEFLVSFYNNEISEKSEIFDDQFSVERPDGSNFTLKIRSTKLEDSAMYFCASSEASGTDTQYFGPGTRLTVL.

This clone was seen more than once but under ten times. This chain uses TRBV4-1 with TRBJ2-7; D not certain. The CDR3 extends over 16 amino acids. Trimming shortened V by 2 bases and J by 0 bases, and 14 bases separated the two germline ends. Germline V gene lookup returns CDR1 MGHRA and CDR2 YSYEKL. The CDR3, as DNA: TGCGCCAGCAGCCAATTAGACATCTACAGCTCCTACGAGCAGTACTTC. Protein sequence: CASSQLDIYSSYEQYF.

The CDR3 loop reads CASSNWADNEQFF. CDR3 in DNA: TGTGCCAGCAGCAATTGGGCTGACAATGAGCAGTTCTTC. The gene calls are TRBV11-3 and TRBJ2-1, with D hard to call. Germline values: CDR1 SGHNT, CDR2 YENEEA. The ends were cut back, 5 bases at V and 5 bases at J, with 10 bases in the middle. The CDR3 extends over 13 amino acids. Together with reference TRBV11-3 and TRBJ2-1, the CDR3 gives the full variable domain: EAGVVQSPRYKIIEKKQPVAFWCNPISGHNTLYWYLQNLGQGPELLIRYENEEAVDDSQLPKDRFSAERLKGVDSTLKIQPAELGDSAVYLCASSNWADNEQFFGPGTRLTVL.

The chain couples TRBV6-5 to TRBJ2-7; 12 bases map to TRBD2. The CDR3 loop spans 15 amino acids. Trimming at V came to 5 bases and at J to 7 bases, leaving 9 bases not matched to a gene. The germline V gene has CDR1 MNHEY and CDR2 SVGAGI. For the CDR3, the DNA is TGTGCCAGCAGTAAACTACTAGCGGGAGGTGAAGAGCAGTACTTC. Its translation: CASSKLLAGGEEQYF.

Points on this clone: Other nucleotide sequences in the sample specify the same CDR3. DNA for the CDR3: TGTGCCAGCAGCCTCGACAGGGACTCACCCCTCCACTTT. Protein product: CASSLDRDSPLHF. The gene calls are TRBV11-2 and TRBJ1-6, with TRBD1 matching 7 bases. CDR1 is SGHAT, CDR2 FQNNGV, per germline. The CDR3 totals 13 residues. Unmatched junction bases numbered 5, after V lost 5 bases and J lost 10 bases.

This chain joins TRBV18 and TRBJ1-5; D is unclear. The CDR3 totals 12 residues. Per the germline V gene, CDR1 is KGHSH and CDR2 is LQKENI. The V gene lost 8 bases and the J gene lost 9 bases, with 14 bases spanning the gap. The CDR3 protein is CASPPAFRPQHF. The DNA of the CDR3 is TGTGCCAGCCCCCCAGCGTTTCGGCCCCAGCATTTT.

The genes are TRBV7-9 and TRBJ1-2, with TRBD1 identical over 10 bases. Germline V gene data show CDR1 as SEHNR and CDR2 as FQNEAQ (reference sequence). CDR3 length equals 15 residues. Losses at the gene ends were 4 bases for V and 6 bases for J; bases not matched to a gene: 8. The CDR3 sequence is CASSYGDRGGDGYTF. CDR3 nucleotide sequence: TGTGCCAGCAGCTATGGGGACAGGGGAGGGGATGGCTACACCTTC.

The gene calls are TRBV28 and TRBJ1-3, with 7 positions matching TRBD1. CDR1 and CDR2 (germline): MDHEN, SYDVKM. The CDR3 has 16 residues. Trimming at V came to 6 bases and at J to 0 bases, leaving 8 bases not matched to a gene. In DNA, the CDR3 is TGTGCCAGCAGCCCGCCAGGGACAGCCTCTGGAAACACCATATATTTT. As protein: CASSPPGTASGNTIYF.

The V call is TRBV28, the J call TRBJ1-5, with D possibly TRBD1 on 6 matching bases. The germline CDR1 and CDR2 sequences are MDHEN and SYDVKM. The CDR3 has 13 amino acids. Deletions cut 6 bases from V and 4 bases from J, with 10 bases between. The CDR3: CASSIRGNQPQHF. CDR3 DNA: TGTGCCAGCAGCATTAGGGGGAATCAGCCCCAGCATTTT.